The sequence of this T cell receptor beta chain was determined in a study of T cell repertoires in cytomegalovirus infection. This clonotype was counted a single time. The CDR3 is 16 amino acids. Germline assignment: CDR1 SEHNR and CDR2 FQNEAQ (reference sequence). The V and J ends lost 1 base and 3 bases, in that order; junction bases with no gene match: 2. TCRdb used MiXCR to reprocess the reads, holding one entry per CDR3 protein. Of fewer than 550,000 distinct CDR3 sequences listed, 26% are singletons. Sequencing was done on a sample of PBMCs. This receptor was taken from a human donor in good health (CMV status not recorded). Some clones in this sample may be carry-over from other donors' samples. The chain links TRBV7-9 to TRBJ2-1; 11 bases are a match to TRBD1. The CDR3 sequence: CASSLGDRGVYNEQFF. DNA of the CDR3: TGTGCCAGCAGCTTAGGGGACAGGGGGGTCTACAATGAGCAGTTCTTC.